This paragraph reports one TCR beta chain. Its cognate antigen is unknown. The entry originates in a study of CD8+CD57+ T cells in acquired aplastic anemia. The study, taken as a whole, reports: In common between the patients and the controls were some 28 CD8+ CDR3 sequences.

The CDR3 sequence is 15 residues long. Losses at the gene ends were 0 bases for V and 17 bases for J; bases not matched to a gene: 12. Per the germline V gene, CDR1 is SGDLS and CDR2 is YYNGEE. Genomic DNA served as template for TCR beta VDJ and CDR3 profiling. From the reads, TCRdb called clonotypes with MiXCR, one entry per CDR3 protein. The sample has a few hundred thousand distinct CDR3 sequences, about 70% seen once. The gene calls are TRBV9 and TRBJ1-6, with 9 nucleotides matching TRBD1. The source material was sorted CD4+, CD8+, or CD8+CD57+ T cells (not recorded which) from PBMCs. The sequence came from a human donor in good health, serving as a control. CDR3 bases: TGTGCCAGCAGCGTAGAATGGGACAGGGAACGCTACGTCCACTTT. It specifies CASSVEWDRERYVHF.